This T cell receptor (beta chain) was found in a study of metastatic and nonmetastatic thyroid tumors. Study in general: Blood and tumor or nodule tissue repertoires from malignant and benign thyroid patients were compared.

Many counts were recorded for this clone. Thyroid surgery took place with no prior treatment in any patient. TCRdb re-analyzed the PCR reads through MiXCR. This sample carries under 55,000 clones, under 20% of them seen once, and the ten largest clones take 2.5% to 3.5%. V was shortened by 0 bases and J by 2 bases, with 11 bases between the two germline ends. The CDR3 extends over 15 amino acids. Looked up from germline, CDR1 is DFQATT and CDR2 is SNEGSKA (reference sequence). The sequenced material came from blood. The chain recombines TRBV20-1 with TRBJ2-1; unclear D gene. This clonotype was sampled from a female donor with papillary thyroid cancer or a benign thyroid nodule (not recorded which). Some clones in this sample may be carry-over from other donors' samples. The CDR3 here is CSARDLSFPYNEQFF. The CDR3 DNA sequence: TGCAGTGCTAGAGATCTCAGTTTTCCCTACAATGAGCAGTTCTTC.